This T cell receptor (beta chain) is drawn from a study of T cell responses to AZD1222 COVID-19 vaccine. Trimming removed 5 bases from V and 3 bases from J; junction bases left unmatched: 11. Germline CDR1 is SQVTM and CDR2 is ANQGSEA. This CDR3 has 17 residues. Measured with immunoSEQ multiplex PCR; TCRdb has only the in-frame clones, and not every one. The data hold 150,000 to 200,000 clones, with 87% observed a single time. About this clone itself: Its cognate antigen is unknown.

Study-level findings and limits: Researchers took repertoire samples only after the peak T cell response had come. In a largely white British group with more females than males, clonal diversity was possibly underestimated. Regions left unmutated in variants are reportedly the target of nearly half of spike-specific TCRs.

This material consisted of peripheral blood, taken on day 0 of MenACWY control vaccination. The clonotype comes from an adult in good health. The chain recombines TRBV29-1 with TRBJ2-3; 13 positions match TRBD2. The CDR3 DNA reads as TGCAGCGTTCTCGAATGGACTAGCGGGAGTTCGACAGATACGCAGTATTTT. Translated: CSVLEWTSGSSTDTQYF.